This T cell receptor beta chain originates from a study of T cell changes during pregnancy in multiple sclerosis. Germline V gene lookup returns CDR1 SGHTA and CDR2 FQGNSA. V lost 4 bases to trimming and J lost 8 bases, with 11 bases between them. CDR3 length: 12 residues. Assay used: immunoSEQ multiplex PCR; TCRdb lists only in-frame clones, some missing. Of 40,000 to 45,000 clones in the sample, approximately 90% were seen once. This chain links TRBV7-2 with TRBJ1-1; D possibly corresponds to TRBD1 (6 bases). The sequencing here drew on CD4+ T cells from peripheral blood mononuclear cells, taken after pregnancy. This clonotype was sampled from a female donor with multiple sclerosis, enrolled in a pregnancy study. The CDR3 here is CASSSDSREAFF. In DNA form, the CDR3 reads TGTGCCAGCAGCTCGGACAGCAGGGAAGCTTTCTTT.